This passage covers 15 T cell receptor beta chains from one sample sequenced in a study of T-cell reconstitution after alpha-beta-depleted transplantation in children. Unique molecular identifiers were built into the TCRbeta library. TCRdb called the PCR reads again in MiXCR, with one record for every CDR3 protein. The data contain some 550,000 distinct CDR3 sequences, about a sixth of them seen just once; the ten biggest clones take up 2.5% to 4%. This specimen was PBMCs from the stem cell graft donor, taken from the stem cell graft. The source of these receptors is a human donor who donated a stem cell graft to a child with acute lymphoblastic leukemia.

The V call is TRBV5-1, the J call TRBJ2-2; possible D gene TRBD1, 6 bases. V gave up 1 base and J gave up 4 bases, with 11 bases separating them. Germline loops: CDR1 SGHRS, CDR2 YFSETQ. The CDR3 totals 15 residues. The CDR3 region is CASSLSGGRTGELFF. CDR3 in DNA: TGCGCCAGCAGCTTGTCTGGGGGCCGCACCGGGGAGCTGTTTTTT.

This chain uses TRBV29-1 with TRBJ1-4; TRBD1 is a possible D gene (5 bases). Trimming cost V 2 bases and J 8 bases, with 12 bases left between them. This CDR3 is built from 13 residues. From germline, CDR1 is SQVTM and CDR2 ANQGSEA. In DNA form, the CDR3 reads TGCAGCGTTGAACACGGGGCTGAGGAAAAACTGTTTTTT. It translates to CSVEHGAEEKLFF.

This clonotype turned up a few times. The chain employs TRBV5-1 and TRBJ2-6; D is unclear. The CDR3 length is 15 residues. In germline, CDR1 is SGHRS, CDR2 YFSETQ. The ends were cut back, 0 bases at V and 4 bases at J, with 8 bases in the middle. The CDR3 coding sequence is TGCGCCAGCAGCTTGGGACGGTTAGGGGCCAACGTCCTGACTTTC. Protein product: CASSLGRLGANVLTF.

The rearrangement joins TRBV4-1 to TRBJ2-3, with D unclear. The V end lost 4 bases, the J end lost 2 bases, and 10 bases lay between the germline ends. The length of the CDR3 is 14 residues. CDR1 and CDR2 from the germline V gene are MGHRA and YSYEKL. The CDR3 here is CASSPRVNTDTQYF. CDR3 DNA: TGCGCCAGCAGCCCCCGAGTCAACACAGATACGCAGTATTTT.

This chain connects TRBV7-9 to TRBJ2-1; 8 bases align to TRBD2. CDR1 and CDR2 from the germline V gene are SEHNR and FQNEAQ (reference sequence). This CDR3 spans 15 amino acids. V was pared by 0 bases and J by 5 bases, with 3 bases of the junction left unmatched. In nucleotides, the CDR3 is TGTGCCAGCAGCTTAGCCCCGGGACTAGACAATGAGCAGTTCTTC. It codes for CASSLAPGLDNEQFF.

The chain uses TRBV5-1 and TRBJ2-4; D remains unclear. V shed 3 bases and J shed 1 base, with 14 bases lying between them. The CDR3 is 16 residues long. Germline-derived CDR1 and CDR2 are SGHRS and YFSETQ. The CDR3, as DNA: TGCGCCAGCAGCTCTACTCCCGACGAGGCCAAAAACATTCAGTACTTC. Its translation is CASSSTPDEAKNIQYF. The variable domain in full, with the rest retrieved from reference TRBV5-1 and TRBJ2-4, is KAGVTQTPRYLIKTRGQQVTLSCSPISGHRSVSWYQQTPGQGLQFLFEYFSETQRNKGNFPGRFSGRQFSNSRSEMNVSTLELGDSALYLCASSSTPDEAKNIQYFGAGTRLSVL.

This rearrangement joins TRBV7-8 to TRBJ2-1, with a tentative D call TRBD2 (5 bases). V gave up 3 bases and J gave up 2 bases, with 17 bases separating them. Per germline, CDR1 SGHVS and CDR2 FQNEAQ. The CDR3 is 17 residues long. CDR3 DNA: TGTGCCAGCAGCTTGGGTTACTCCCGGGGAGCCTACAATGAGCAGTTCTTC. Translated: CASSLGYSRGAYNEQFF.

This clonotype has more than one count but fewer than ten. This chain uses TRBV20-1 with TRBJ2-1; TRBD1 matches 7 bases. The CDR3 has 14 residues. The trim removed 5 bases at V and 3 bases at J, leaving 7 bases unmatched. Germline CDR1 reads DFQATT; CDR2 reads SNEGSKA (reference sequence). CDR3 loop: CSADRDSSYNEQFF. The CDR3 DNA reads TGCAGTGCTGACCGGGACAGTAGCTACAATGAGCAGTTCTTC.

The chain uses TRBV9 and TRBJ2-2; 9 nucleotides match TRBD1. Germline-derived CDR1 and CDR2 are SGDLS and YYNGEE. The CDR3 consists of 17 residues. V gave up 0 bases and J gave up 2 bases; unmatched junction bases: 5. The DNA for the CDR3 is TGTGCCAGCAGCGTAGCCGTGGACAGGGGAAACACCGGGGAGCTGTTTTTT. It is translated as CASSVAVDRGNTGELFF.

The V gene is TRBV7-8, the J gene TRBJ2-2; 15 bases align to TRBD2. J gave up 6 bases and V 5 bases, and 13 bases lay outside the gene matches. Germline-derived CDR1 and CDR2 are SGHVS and FQNEAQ. The CDR3 has 19 residues. CDR3 amino acids: CASSLGGLAGGPGAGELFF. As DNA, the CDR3 is TGTGCCAGCAGCCTGGGGGGACTAGCGGGAGGTCCGGGGGCCGGGGAGCTGTTTTTT.

The chain carries TRBV7-9 and TRBJ2-3; D is unresolved. The V end was cut by 3 bases, the J end by 0 bases, with 13 bases between. Germline V gene sequence: CDR1 SEHNR, CDR2 FQNEAQ (reference sequence). The CDR3 runs 16 residues. CDR3 in DNA: TGTGCCAGCAGCTTTTCCCACCTTTTCAGCACAGATACGCAGTATTTT. As protein: CASSFSHLFSTDTQYF.

The gene calls are TRBV12-3 or TRBV12-4 and TRBJ1-1, with D possibly matching TRBD1 (6 bases). V lost 5 bases to trimming and J lost 7 bases, with 8 bases between them. The length of the CDR3 is 11 residues. As DNA, the CDR3 is TGTGCCAGCAGTGACAGGATTGAAGCTTTCTTT. Residues: CASSDRIEAFF.

This chain joins TRBV7-9 and TRBJ1-1; D is uncertain. The CDR3 is made up of 12 amino acids. Per the germline V gene, CDR1 is SEHNR and CDR2 is FQNEAQ (reference sequence). V shed 6 bases and J shed 2 bases, with 7 bases lying between them. CDR3 bases: TGTGCCAGCAGAGAGGGAAACACTGAAGCTTTCTTT. It translates to CASREGNTEAFF.

This clonotype was counted a few times. V and J are TRBV5-1 and TRBJ2-7; D is possibly TRBD1 (6 bases). This CDR3 region has 15 residues. V shed 1 base and J shed 3 bases, with 14 bases lying between them. CDR1 SGHRS and CDR2 YFSETQ come from the germline V gene. CDR3 DNA sequence: TGCGCCAGCAGCTTGTCATTCACAGGGAGCTACGAGCAGTACTTC. Translation gives CASSLSFTGSYEQYF.

This clonotype showed up just once. This chain joins TRBV6-1 and TRBJ2-1; D unclear. The germline CDR1 and CDR2 sequences are MNHNS and SASEGT. Deletions cut 8 bases from V and 0 bases from J, with 5 bases between. The CDR3 runs to 12 residues. The CDR3 is CASYSSYNEQFF. Written as DNA, the CDR3 is TGTGCCAGCTACAGCTCCTACAATGAGCAGTTCTTC.